This T cell receptor (beta chain) was sequenced during a study of CD8+ T cells in alopecia areata. Germline CDR1 SGHRS, CDR2 YFSETQ. CDR3 size: 13 residues. V shed 7 bases and J 1 base; nucleotides not matched to a gene: 2. A few counts support this clone. Several patients' CD4+ populations were sorted into CD25+CD127- cells. The authors extracted RNA and reverse transcribed it into cDNA as the sequencing template. Clones were read by immunoSEQ multiplex PCR, and TCRdb kept only the in-frame ones, dropping some. The table has fewer than 40,000 clones, less than 55% seen once. The origin of this receptor is a human donor with alopecia areata. The specimen was CD4+ Tregs sorted from blood. The chain couples TRBV5-1 to TRBJ2-5; TRBD2 matches 9 bases. CDR3 nucleotide sequence: TGCGCCAGCGCGGGGGGGCTCCAAGAGACCCAGTACTTC. Residues: CASAGGLQETQYF.